The 4 T cell receptor beta chains reported below all come from one sample, sequenced in a study of T cells expressing NK-cell markers. TCRdb re-called the 5' RACE reads and shows each CDR3 protein once, DNA omitted. This table lists 300,000 to 500,000 distinct CDR3 sequences. The sample consisted of blood T cells: a sorted CD56 or NKG2C T cell subset, CD4+ or CD8+ T cells, or bulk PBMC T cells (not recorded which). The receptors derive from a woman aged 45-59 years in good health.

V gene TRBV20-1 combines with J gene TRBJ2-7; TCRdb indicates TRBD1, and absent DNA this call remains unverified. Looked up from germline, CDR1 is DFQATT and CDR2 is SNEGSKA (reference sequence). This CDR3 comprises 15 residues. CDR3 sequence: CSARVYRGPLYEQYF.

V and J are TRBV24-1 and TRBJ2-3; without DNA, the TCRdb call of TRBD2 cannot be checked. CDR3 length equals 14 residues. CDR1 is KGHDR, CDR2 SFDVKD, per germline. CDR3: CATSDPSRPDTQYF.

The chain couples TRBV7-9 to TRBJ2-2. This CDR3 is built from 12 residues. The V gene's germline CDR1 is SEHNR and CDR2 FQNEAQ (reference sequence). CDR3 loop: CGHLLNTGELFF.

The gene calls are TRBV15 and TRBJ2-5; TCRdb returns TRBD1, unconfirmable since there is no DNA. From germline, CDR1 is LNHNV and CDR2 YYDKDF (reference sequence). The CDR3 consists of 19 residues. The CDR3 sequence is CATSSPGTGIAGARETQYF.